These 18 T cell receptor beta chains originate from one sample sequenced in a study of blood T cell repertoires in COVID-19. This table comes from immunoSEQ multiplex PCR, and its TCRdb copy is limited to in-frame clones, with some not included. Of 300,000 to 350,000 clones in the sample, around nine tenths were seen once. The source material was peripheral blood. These receptors originate from a woman aged 30 to 39 with COVID-19, enrolled during active disease.

The chain couples TRBV6-5 to TRBJ1-4; 7 nucleotides match TRBD1. V lost 7 bases and J lost 8; bases outside the gene matches: 7. This CDR3 contains 13 residues. CDR1 and CDR2 (germline): MNHEY, SVGAGI. The CDR3 region is CASMTRGREKLFF. Here the CDR3 DNA reads TGTGCCAGCATGACAAGGGGGCGGGAAAAACTGTTTTTT.

The V gene is TRBV3-1 (or the pseudogene TRBV3-2), the J gene TRBJ2-1, with 8 positions matching TRBD1. CDR1 is LGHDT and CDR2 is YNNKEL in the germline V gene (reference sequence). The V gene end was trimmed by 1 base and the J gene end by 9 bases; junction bases not matched to a gene: 8. The CDR3 is 15 residues long. The CDR3 DNA reads as TGTGCCAGCAGCCAAGTGGCGACAGGGGTGGGTGAGCAGTTCTTC. It translates to CASSQVATGVGEQFF.

The V and J genes are TRBV28 and TRBJ1-5; 10 bases line up with TRBD1. V lost 9 bases and J lost 3; bases outside the gene matches: 8. This CDR3 has 15 amino acids. Per germline, CDR1 MDHEN and CDR2 SYDVKM. CDR3 in DNA: TGTGCCAGTAACAGACAGGGGGCGATCAATCAGCCCCAGCATTTT. Amino acids: CASNRQGAINQPQHF.

The rearrangement links TRBV3-1 (or the pseudogene TRBV3-2) to TRBJ1-3, with D unresolved. The CDR3 sequence is 15 residues long. Trimming removed 0 bases at V and 2 bases at J, with 8 bases between. The germline V gene encodes CDR1 LGHDT and CDR2 YNNKEL (reference sequence). The CDR3: CASSQDSGAGNTIYF. In DNA, the CDR3 is TGTGCCAGCAGCCAAGATTCCGGGGCTGGAAACACCATATATTTT.

The genes are TRBV25-1 and TRBJ1-6, with 9 bases lining up with TRBD1. CDR3 length equals 16 residues. Germline V gene data show CDR1 as MGHDK and CDR2 as SYGVNS. V dropped 3 bases and J dropped 8; count of bases not matched to a gene: 8. This chain's CDR3 is CASSDYHRGRDSPLHF. The CDR3, as DNA: TGTGCCAGCAGTGACTACCACAGGGGGCGTGATTCACCCCTCCACTTT.

This clone was seen a single time. This chain joins TRBV3-1 (or the pseudogene TRBV3-2) and TRBJ2-5; the match to TRBD1 covers 8 bases. CDR1 LGHDT and CDR2 YNNKEL come from the germline V gene (reference sequence). CDR3 length: 13 residues. V lost 5 bases and J lost 5; bases outside the gene matches: 4. The DNA for the CDR3 is TGTGCCAGCAGCTCCAGGGGGCTGGAGACCCAGTACTTC. Translated: CASSSRGLETQYF.

The chain has TRBV19 and TRBJ1-5; D not certain. The germline V gene encodes CDR1 LNHDA and CDR2 SQIVND (reference sequence). V was pared by 1 base and J by 3 bases, with 10 bases between. The CDR3 runs to 15 residues. The DNA for the CDR3 is TGTGCCAGTAGTATAGTATTACAGTTCAATCAGCCCCAGCATTTT. As protein: CASSIVLQFNQPQHF.

Regarding this clone: This specimen includes other DNA sequences encoding the same CDR3. J is TRBJ2-7 and V is TRBV30; TRBD1 is a possible D gene (6 bases). Germline-derived CDR1 and CDR2 are GTSNPN and SVGIG (reference sequence). The CDR3 loop spans 12 amino acids. V was cut by 1 base and J by 4 bases, with 8 bases left in between. The CDR3, as DNA: TGTGCCTGGAGTGGGGGGCCTTACGAGCAGTACTTC. This translates into CAWSGGPYEQYF.

This clone was observed once. V and J are TRBV5-4 and TRBJ1-2; TRBD1 agrees at 7 bases. This CDR3 has 14 residues. Germline V gene sequence: CDR1 SGHNT, CDR2 YYREEE (reference sequence). J gave up 7 bases and V 0 bases, and 6 bases lay outside the gene matches. As DNA, the CDR3 is TGTGCCAGCAGCTTGGCGAGCAGGGGGAGTGGCTACACCTTC. Protein sequence: CASSLASRGSGYTF.

The gene calls are TRBV7-8 and TRBJ2-7; possible D gene TRBD2, 5 bases. Germline V lookup: CDR1 SGHVS, CDR2 FQNEAQ. The V end was cut by 5 bases, the J end by 1 base, with 12 bases between. This CDR3 is 14 amino acids long. DNA for the CDR3: TGTGCCAGCAGCCCTCGTGAGGGTTCCTACGAGCAGTACTTC. Amino acid sequence: CASSPREGSYEQYF.

The V call is TRBV2, the J call TRBJ1-1, with 12 bases lining up with TRBD1. Germline V gives CDR1 SNHLY, CDR2 FYNNEI. The CDR3 loop spans 17 amino acids. V shed 7 bases, J shed 2 bases, and the junction held 11 bases outside the gene matches. The CDR3 reads CASNYRDRGPENTEAFF. CDR3 nucleotides: TGTGCCAGCAATTACCGGGACAGGGGGCCAGAAAACACTGAAGCTTTCTTT.

Of note for this clone: Distinct nucleotide sequences in the sample also encode this CDR3. This rearrangement joins TRBV2 to TRBJ1-2; D is perhaps TRBD1 (5 bases). V lost 4 bases and J lost 2, with 5 bases in between. The length of the CDR3 is 12 residues. Germline loops: CDR1 SNHLY, CDR2 FYNNEI. The CDR3 spells CASSGQNYGYTF. Here the CDR3 DNA reads TGTGCCAGCAGTGGACAGAACTATGGCTACACCTTC. Filled out from reference TRBV2 and TRBJ1-2, the complete variable domain reads EPEVTQTPSHQVTQMGQEVILRCVPISNHLYFYWYRQILGQKVEFLVSFYNNEISEKSEIFDDQFSVERPDGSNFTLKIRSTKLEDSAMYFCASSGQNYGYTFGSGTRLTVV.

CDR3 region: CSVLGQGAELFF. The CDR3 DNA is TGCAGCGTCTTGGGACAGGGCGCGGAGCTGTTTTTT. The chain combines TRBV29-1 with TRBJ2-2; 9 nucleotides line up with TRBD1. CDR3 size: 12 residues. Germline assignment: CDR1 SQVTM and CDR2 ANQGSEA. Unmatched junction bases numbered 6, after V lost 6 bases and J lost 10 bases.

This chain uses TRBV9 with TRBJ2-3; TRBD2 matches at 16 bases. This CDR3 is built from 18 residues. Germline V CDR1 and CDR2: SGDLS, YYNGEE. V lost 0 bases to trimming and J lost 6 bases; unmatched junction nucleotides: 7. As DNA, the CDR3 is TGTGCCAGCAGCGTAGCGTTCGGGACTAGCGGGAGGGGCGATACGCAGTATTTT. This translates into CASSVAFGTSGRGDTQYF. The full variable domain, completed using reference TRBV9 and TRBJ2-3, is DSGVTQTPKHLITATGQRVTLRCSPRSGDLSVYWYQQSLDQGLQFLIQYYNGEERAKGNILERFSAQQFPDLHSELNLSSLELGDSALYFCASSVAFGTSGRGDTQYFGPGTRLTVL.

This clone was recorded once. The V and J genes are TRBV5-1 and TRBJ1-3; possibly TRBD1 for D (6 bases). The CDR3 contains 16 residues. V dropped 0 bases and J dropped 0 bases, with 10 bases sitting between them. Germline CDR1 is SGHRS and CDR2 is YFSETQ. This CDR3 is CASSLEGVFSGNTIYF. As DNA, the CDR3 is TGCGCCAGCAGCTTGGAGGGGGTCTTCTCTGGAAACACCATATATTTT.

CDR3 in amino acids: CASSTTGEGQPQHF. For the CDR3, the DNA is TGTGCCAGTAGTACGACAGGGGAAGGTCAGCCCCAGCATTTT. This chain links TRBV19 with TRBJ1-5, with 8 nucleotides matching TRBD1. Germline CDR1 and CDR2: LNHDA and SQIVND (reference sequence). Trimming took 4 bases from V and 6 from J; bases not matched to a gene: 5. This CDR3 is built from 14 residues.

The chain combines TRBV5-4 with TRBJ2-1; 10 bases align to TRBD2. The V gene end was trimmed by 0 bases and the J gene end by 4 bases; junction bases not matched to a gene: 4. Germline V CDR1 and CDR2: SGHNT, YYREEE (reference sequence). This CDR3 contains 16 residues. The CDR3 nucleotides are TGTGCCAGCAGCTTGGGTCTAGCGGGAGCATACAATGAGCAGTTCTTC. Translating gives CASSLGLAGAYNEQFF.

The chain's CDR3 is CASRLETGRRISYNSPLHF. In DNA form, the CDR3 reads TGTGCAAGTCGCTTAGAGACAGGTAGGCGAATCTCCTATAATTCACCCCTCCACTTT. This rearrangement joins TRBV12-2 to TRBJ1-6; TRBD1, the table's D call, lacks a check against the DNA. TRBV12-2 has pseudogene status. The CDR3 contains 19 residues.